This passage covers 30 T cell receptor beta chains from one sample sequenced in a study of T cells in Graves' hyperthyroidism and ophthalmopathy. What was amplified from RNA transcripts were TCR beta CDR3 regions. The HTBI set primed first-round TCR CDR3 RT-PCR. TCRdb ran MiXCR on the multiplex PCR reads and lists one entry per CDR3 protein. The sample carries roughly 700,000 distinct CDR3 sequences, about a third recorded once. Sequenced input: blood. The receptors originated from a middle-aged woman with Graves' hyperthyroidism.

This clonotype was seen ten or more times. This chain joins TRBV11-3 and TRBJ1-4; D gene uncertain. CDR1 is SGHNT, CDR2 YENEEA, per germline. Trimming took off 6 bases at V and 8 bases at J, with 19 bases between the two ends. The CDR3 is 15 amino acids. The CDR3 is CASSTAGPTGEKLFF. The CDR3 bases are TGTGCCAGCAGTACGGCAGGTCCTACGGGGGAAAAACTGTTTTTT.

This clonotype was counted only a few times. This rearrangement joins TRBV27 to TRBJ1-2; D is possibly TRBD1 (5 bases). Germline V gene lookup returns CDR1 MNHEY and CDR2 SMNVEV (reference sequence). Trimming removed 7 bases from V and 6 bases from J, with 21 bases in between. There are 15 residues in the CDR3. CDR3 nucleotide sequence: TGTGCCAGCATACAGACGGCGGGGGGAAGGAATGGCTACACCTTC. Translated: CASIQTAGGRNGYTF.

The CDR3 sequence: CASSTQPGGRQKTQYF. DNA of the CDR3: TGTGCCAGTAGTACCCAGCCGGGGGGACGGCAGAAGACCCAGTACTTC. The genes are TRBV5-8 and TRBJ2-5; 7 bases map to TRBD2. The V gene end was trimmed by 8 bases and the J gene end by 6 bases; junction bases not matched to a gene: 19. In germline, CDR1 is SGHTS, CDR2 YDEGEE. The CDR3 consists of 16 residues.

This clonotype was counted at least ten times. The J gene is TRBJ1-5, the V gene TRBV7-9; tentative D call: TRBD1 (5 bases). The ends were cut back, 4 bases at V and 6 bases at J, with 13 bases in the middle. The germline gives CDR1 SEHNR, CDR2 FQNEAQ (reference sequence). The CDR3 consists of 14 residues. CDR3 DNA sequence: TGTGCCAGCAGCTACGGGGGATTTGGTCAGCCCCAGCATTTT. Translated, it gives CASSYGGFGQPQHF.

Only a few counts were recorded for this clonotype. V is TRBV19 and J is TRBJ1-2; the match to TRBD1 covers 8 bases. V lost 5 bases, J lost 3 bases, and 5 bases stayed unmatched. The CDR3 consists of 14 residues. Looked up from germline, CDR1 is LNHDA and CDR2 is SQIVND (reference sequence). CDR3 bases: TGTGCCAGTAGTCCCAGGGGGCAAGACTATGGCTACACCTTC. Translating gives CASSPRGQDYGYTF.

This clonotype turned up a few times. The rearrangement links TRBV6-6 to TRBJ2-7; 7 bases agree with TRBD1. The CDR3 totals 13 residues. Trimming at V came to 4 bases and at J to 6 bases, leaving 6 bases not matched to a gene. Germline CDR1 and CDR2: MNHNY and SVGAGI (reference sequence). This CDR3 is CASSSGQTVEQYF. The CDR3 DNA reads as TGTGCCAGCAGTTCGGGACAGACAGTCGAGCAGTACTTC.

The CDR3 DNA sequence: TGTGCCAGCAGTTACGGGGACAGAGGGTGTTGTGAAAAACTGTTTTTT. Its translation is CASSYGDRGCCEKLFF. The rearrangement joins TRBV6-5 to TRBJ1-4, with 7 bases fitting TRBD1. Germline trimming cut 2 bases from V and 7 bases from J; bases unmatched to any gene: 10. The CDR3 sequence is 16 residues long. The germline V gene has CDR1 MNHEY and CDR2 SVGAGI.

The sample holds many counts of this clonotype. The chain is built from TRBV5-4 and TRBJ2-7, with 8 bases identical to TRBD1. The trim removed 1 base at V and 4 bases at J, leaving 7 bases unmatched. Germline CDR1 SGHNT, CDR2 YYREEE (reference sequence). This CDR3 spans 15 amino acids. CDR3 loop: CASSLNQGASYEQYF. The CDR3 DNA follows: TGTGCCAGCAGCTTGAATCAGGGGGCGAGTTACGAGCAGTACTTC.

This clonotype appeared many times. The chain has TRBV2 and TRBJ1-2; unclear D gene. Per germline, CDR1 SNHLY and CDR2 FYNNEI. V dropped 10 bases and J dropped 1 base, with 10 bases sitting between them. This CDR3 comprises 12 residues. The CDR3 here is CANTANNYGYTF. The CDR3 DNA sequence: TGTGCCAATACGGCCAATAACTATGGCTACACCTTC.

At least ten counts were recorded for this clonotype. The DNA of the CDR3 is TGTGCCAGTAGTATGTACGAGGCCTTCGCTGGAAACACCATATATTTT. Protein sequence: CASSMYEAFAGNTIYF. The chain has TRBV19 and TRBJ1-3; D is unresolved. Germline values: CDR1 LNHDA, CDR2 SQIVND (reference sequence). The length of the CDR3 is 16 residues. The V gene lost 3 bases and the J gene lost 2 bases, with 14 bases spanning the gap.

This clonotype came up a few times. The chain couples TRBV10-3 to TRBJ2-6; no clear D gene. CDR3 length equals 16 residues. In germline, CDR1 is ENHRY, CDR2 SYGVKD. V was trimmed by 10 bases and J by 1 base, leaving 17 bases between them. CDR3 sequence: CASRTDGRSGANVLTF. The DNA of the CDR3 is TGTGCCAGCCGAACGGACGGACGGTCTGGGGCCAACGTCCTGACTTTC.

The chain links TRBV29-1 to TRBJ2-7; 7 bases map to TRBD1. Germline V gives CDR1 SQVTM, CDR2 ANQGSEA. This CDR3 spans 13 amino acids. The CDR3 sequence: CSLVGDSAYEQYF. The CDR3 coding sequence is TGCAGTCTCGTAGGGGACAGTGCCTACGAGCAGTACTTC.

The J gene is TRBJ2-7, the V gene TRBV11-2; 10 bases fit TRBD1. J was trimmed by 4 bases and V by 6 bases; bases with no gene match: 12. Germline CDR1 and CDR2: SGHAT and FQNNGV. The CDR3 length is 16 residues. The CDR3 DNA follows: TGTGCCAGCAGTCCGATTTCGGGACAGGGGATTTACGAGCAGTACTTC. This encodes CASSPISGQGIYEQYF.

This sequence joins TRBV6-5 and TRBJ2-5, with TRBD2 identical over 11 bases. Per germline, CDR1 MNHEY and CDR2 SVGAGI. This CDR3 is 15 amino acids long. The V and J ends lost 6 bases and 4 bases, in that order; junction bases with no gene match: 7. CDR3 nucleotide sequence: TGTGCCAGCAGCCAAACTAGCGGGGGAGGAGAGACCCAGTACTTC. It encodes CASSQTSGGGETQYF.

Turning to this clonotype: Germline is not matched at one junction end, which may reflect a read error. The chain joins TRBV27 to TRBJ1-4; the D is unclear. The CDR3 loop spans 13 amino acids. Germline CDR1 MNHEY, CDR2 SMNVEV (reference sequence). DNA for the CDR3: TGTGCCCGCAGTTTATCCTTAGAGGAAAAACTGTTTTTT. Translated: CARSLSLEEKLFF.

The chain combines TRBV10-3 with TRBJ1-6; TRBD1 matches 7 bases. This CDR3 spans 14 amino acids. Germline CDR1 is ENHRY and CDR2 is SYGVKD. The ends lost 4 bases at V and 9 bases at J; junction bases unmatched: 6. In DNA, the CDR3 is TGTGCCATCAGTGGACAGGGATCGTCTTCACCCCTCCACTTT. Translating it yields CAISGQGSSSPLHF.

This clonotype was observed at least ten times. This chain links TRBV7-6 with TRBJ2-7; 7 bases map to TRBD2. V lost 4 bases and J lost 5; bases outside the gene matches: 14. CDR3 length: 16 residues. Germline V gives CDR1 SGHVS, CDR2 FNYEAQ. The CDR3 coding sequence is TGTGCCAGCAGCTCGCCGGATTTGGCAGGGAGGGACGAGCAGTACTTC. Its protein product is CASSSPDLAGRDEQYF. Full variable domain (outside the CDR3, taken from reference TRBV7-6 and TRBJ2-7): GAGVSQSPRYKVTKRGQDVALRCDPISGHVSLYWYRQALGQGPEFLTYFNYEAQQDKSGLPNDRFSAERPEGSISTLTIQRTEQRDSAMYRCASSSPDLAGRDEQYFGPGTRLTVT.

Written as DNA, the CDR3 is TGTGCCATCAGTTTCAGGGAATCCTACGAGCAGTACTTC. Amino acid sequence: CAISFRESYEQYF. The chain carries TRBV10-3 and TRBJ2-7; TRBD1 is a possible D gene (5 bases). The length of the CDR3 is 13 residues. V was clipped by 5 bases and J by 1 base, with 9 bases between them. From germline, CDR1 is ENHRY and CDR2 SYGVKD.

The chain links TRBV7-2 to TRBJ2-7; 9 bases fit TRBD2. The length of the CDR3 is 14 residues. V lost 5 bases and J lost 4; bases outside the gene matches: 6. Germline lookup yields CDR1 SGHTA and CDR2 FQGNSA. This CDR3 reads CASSVSGSYYEQYF. The CDR3 DNA follows: TGTGCCAGCAGCGTTAGCGGGAGTTATTACGAGCAGTACTTC. Drawing the rest from reference TRBV7-2 and TRBJ2-7, the complete variable domain is GAGVSQSPSNKVTEKGKDVELRCDPISGHTALYWYRQSLGQGLEFLIYFQGNSAPDKSGLPSDRFSAERTGGSVSTLTIQRTQQEDSAVYLCASSVSGSYYEQYFGPGTRLTVT.

The DNA for the CDR3 is TGTGCCACCAGTGATGCACAGGGGGCGGCGGTCGGAGAGCAGTACTTC. This sequence encodes CATSDAQGAAVGEQYF. The chain has TRBV24-1 and TRBJ2-7, with 9 bases lining up with TRBD1. This CDR3 contains 16 residues. V shed 3 bases and J 7 bases; nucleotides not matched to a gene: 12. Germline CDR1 and CDR2: KGHDR and SFDVKD.

The sample holds many counts of this clonotype. This chain joins TRBV7-2 and TRBJ2-5; 9 nucleotides align to TRBD2. V gave up 1 base and J gave up 4 bases; unmatched junction bases: 1. This CDR3 region has 14 residues. Per the germline V gene, CDR1 is SGHTA and CDR2 is FQGNSA. This chain's CDR3 is CASSLGRGGETQYF. CDR3 nucleotide sequence: TGTGCCAGCAGCTTAGGGCGGGGGGGAGAGACCCAGTACTTC. Full variable domain (missing parts from reference TRBV7-2 and TRBJ2-5): GAGVSQSPSNKVTEKGKDVELRCDPISGHTALYWYRQSLGQGLEFLIYFQGNSAPDKSGLPSDRFSAERTGGSVSTLTIQRTQQEDSAVYLCASSLGRGGETQYFGPGTRLLVL.

This clonotype was picked up many times. The chain uses TRBV9 and TRBJ1-2; D may be TRBD1 (5 bases). Trimming shortened V by 5 bases and J by 9 bases, and 14 bases separated the two germline ends. Germline CDR1 SGDLS, CDR2 YYNGEE. The CDR3 runs 12 residues. CDR3 amino acids: CASSDWGKSYTF. The CDR3 coding sequence is TGTGCCAGCAGTGACTGGGGGAAAAGCTACACCTTC.

This rearrangement joins TRBV7-2 to TRBJ1-6; 7 positions match TRBD1. Trimming took 1 base from V and 3 from J; bases not matched to a gene: 3. CDR3 length: 16 residues. Per the germline V gene, CDR1 is SGHTA and CDR2 is FQGNSA. The CDR3 DNA reads as TGTGCCAGCAGCTTAGTCGCAGGGGGCTATAATTCACCCCTCCACTTT. This encodes CASSLVAGGYNSPLHF.

This clonotype was seen at least ten times. This chain links TRBV14 with TRBJ2-5; the match to TRBD2 covers 8 bases. The CDR3 consists of 14 residues. Trimming removed 4 bases from V and 5 bases from J; junction bases left unmatched: 6. Germline CDR1 SGHDN, CDR2 FVKESK. The CDR3 spells CASSRLTSGETQYF. CDR3 nucleotides: TGTGCCAGCAGCCGCCTAACTAGCGGTGAGACCCAGTACTTC.

This clonotype was found many times. The CDR3 here is CASSPRTGVDTEAFF. In DNA form, the CDR3 reads TGTGCCAGCAGCCCCCGGACAGGGGTGGACACTGAAGCTTTCTTT. The V and J genes are TRBV9 and TRBJ1-1, with 9 bases matching TRBD1. The CDR3 length is 15 residues. Germline loops: CDR1 SGDLS, CDR2 YYNGEE. Unmatched junction bases numbered 7, after V lost 4 bases and J lost 3 bases.

J is TRBJ2-5 and V is TRBV19; perhaps TRBD1 as D (6 bases). V lost 9 bases and J lost 3, with 14 bases in between. Germline-derived CDR1 and CDR2 are LNHDA and SQIVND (reference sequence). The CDR3 consists of 13 residues. The CDR3 spells CASSPDSKETQYF. Here the CDR3 DNA reads TGTGCCAGCTCACCGGACAGCAAAGAGACCCAGTACTTC.

The chain links TRBV5-1 to TRBJ2-7; D gene uncertain. The CDR3 has 14 amino acids. Between the trimmed V and J ends, which lost 7 bases and 5 bases, there was a span of 19 bases. From germline, CDR1 is SGHRS and CDR2 YFSETQ. CDR3 residues: CASHRRRSLHEQYF. CDR3 DNA sequence: TGCGCCAGCCATCGAAGACGGTCCCTCCACGAGCAGTACTTC.

This clonotype was picked up many times. The rearrangement joins TRBV20-1 to TRBJ1-2, with D hard to call. The germline V gene encodes CDR1 DFQATT and CDR2 SNEGSKA (reference sequence). Trimming shortened V by 3 bases and J by 0 bases, and 17 bases separated the two germline ends. This CDR3 is 16 amino acids long. CDR3 in DNA: TGCAGTGCTAGTGGAACTACCCGCAAAGCTAACTATGGCTACACCTTC. Translating gives CSASGTTRKANYGYTF.

The rearrangement links TRBV7-3 to TRBJ2-2; D might be TRBD2 (6 bases). The CDR3 covers 17 residues. The V gene lost 5 bases and the J gene lost 0 bases, with 16 bases spanning the gap. Germline loops: CDR1 SGHTA, CDR2 FQGTGA. The CDR3: CASSQAWGDPNTGELFF. Written as DNA, the CDR3 is TGTGCCAGCAGCCAAGCCTGGGGGGACCCGAACACCGGGGAGCTGTTTTTT.

Concerning this clonotype itself: A much larger clone is a single base away; this may be a read error. The rearrangement links TRBV11-2 to TRBJ1-6; D is perhaps TRBD1 (5 bases). Germline loops: CDR1 SGHAT, CDR2 FQNNGV. V lost 11 bases and J 7 bases, leaving 15 bases between the germline ends. The CDR3 spans 13 residues. The CDR3 is CAWGPGKNSPLHF. In DNA form, the CDR3 reads TGTGCCTGGGGACCAGGCAAAAATTCACCCCTCCACTTT.